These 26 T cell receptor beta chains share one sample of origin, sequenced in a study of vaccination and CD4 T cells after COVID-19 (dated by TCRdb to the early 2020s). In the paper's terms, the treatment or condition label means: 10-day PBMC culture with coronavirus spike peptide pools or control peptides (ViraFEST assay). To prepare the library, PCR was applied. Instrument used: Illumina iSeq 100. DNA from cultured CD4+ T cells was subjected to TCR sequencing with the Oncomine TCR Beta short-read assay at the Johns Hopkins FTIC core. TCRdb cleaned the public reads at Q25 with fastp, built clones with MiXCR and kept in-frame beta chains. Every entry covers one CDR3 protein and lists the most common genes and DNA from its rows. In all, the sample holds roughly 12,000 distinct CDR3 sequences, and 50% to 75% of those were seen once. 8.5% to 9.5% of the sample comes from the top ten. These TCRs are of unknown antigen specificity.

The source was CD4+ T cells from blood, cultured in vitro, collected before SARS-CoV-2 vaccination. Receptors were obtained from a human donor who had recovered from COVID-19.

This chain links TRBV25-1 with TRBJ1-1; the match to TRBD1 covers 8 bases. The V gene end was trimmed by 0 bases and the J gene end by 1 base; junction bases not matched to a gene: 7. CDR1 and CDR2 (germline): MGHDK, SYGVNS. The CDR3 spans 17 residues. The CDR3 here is CASSEYTDRGSNTEAFF. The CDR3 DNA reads TGTGCCAGCAGTGAATATACTGACAGGGGTTCGAACACTGAAGCTTTCTTT.

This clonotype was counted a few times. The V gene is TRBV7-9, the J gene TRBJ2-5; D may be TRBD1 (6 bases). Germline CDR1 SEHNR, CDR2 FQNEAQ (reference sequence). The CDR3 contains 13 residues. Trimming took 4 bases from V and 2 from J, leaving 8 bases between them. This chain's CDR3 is CASSWTAQETQYF. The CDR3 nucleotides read TGTGCCAGCAGCTGGACAGCGCAAGAGACCCAGTACTTC.

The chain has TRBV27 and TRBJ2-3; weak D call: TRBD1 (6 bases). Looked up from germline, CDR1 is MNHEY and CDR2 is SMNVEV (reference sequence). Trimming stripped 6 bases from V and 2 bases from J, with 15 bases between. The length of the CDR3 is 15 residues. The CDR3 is CASRWDIRNTDTQYF. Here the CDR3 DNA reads TGTGCCAGCAGATGGGACATCCGGAACACAGATACGCAGTATTTT.

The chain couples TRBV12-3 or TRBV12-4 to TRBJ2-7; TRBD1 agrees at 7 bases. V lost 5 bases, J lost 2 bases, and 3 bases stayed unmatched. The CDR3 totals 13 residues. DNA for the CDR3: TGTGCCAGCAGTCTTACAGGGGCCTACGAGCAGTACTTC. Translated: CASSLTGAYEQYF.

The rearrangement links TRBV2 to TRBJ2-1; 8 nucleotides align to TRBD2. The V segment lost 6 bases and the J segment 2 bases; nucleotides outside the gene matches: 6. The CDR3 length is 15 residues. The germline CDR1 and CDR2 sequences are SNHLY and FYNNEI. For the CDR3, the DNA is TGTGCCAGCAGGCAGGGTAGCGGGACCTACAATGAGCAGTTCTTC. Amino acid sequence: CASRQGSGTYNEQFF.

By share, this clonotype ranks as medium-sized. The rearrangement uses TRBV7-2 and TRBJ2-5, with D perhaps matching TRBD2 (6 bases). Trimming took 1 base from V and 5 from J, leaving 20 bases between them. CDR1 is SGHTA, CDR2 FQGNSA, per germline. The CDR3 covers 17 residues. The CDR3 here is CASSLDVLRGSGETQYF. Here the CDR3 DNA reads TGTGCCAGCAGCTTAGATGTTTTACGGGGGTCAGGGGAGACCCAGTACTTC.

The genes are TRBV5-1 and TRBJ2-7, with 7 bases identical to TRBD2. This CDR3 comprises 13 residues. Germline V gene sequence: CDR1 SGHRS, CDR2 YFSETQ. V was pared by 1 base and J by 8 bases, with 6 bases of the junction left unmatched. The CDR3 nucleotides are TGCGCCAGCAGCTTGTTGGTGCGGGAGCAGCAGTACTTC. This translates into CASSLLVREQQYF. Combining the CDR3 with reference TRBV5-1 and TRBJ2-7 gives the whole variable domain KAGVTQTPRYLIKTRGQQVTLSCSPISGHRSVSWYQQTPGQGLQFLFEYFSETQRNKGNFPGRFSGRQFSNSRSEMNVSTLELGDSALYLCASSLLVREQQYFGPGTRLTVT.

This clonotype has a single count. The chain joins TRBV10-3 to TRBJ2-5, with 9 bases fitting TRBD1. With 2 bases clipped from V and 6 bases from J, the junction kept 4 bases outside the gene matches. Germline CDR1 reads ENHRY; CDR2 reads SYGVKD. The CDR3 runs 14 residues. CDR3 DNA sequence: TGTGCCATCAGTGAGGACAGGGGGGGGAAGACCCAGTACTTC. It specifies CAISEDRGGKTQYF.

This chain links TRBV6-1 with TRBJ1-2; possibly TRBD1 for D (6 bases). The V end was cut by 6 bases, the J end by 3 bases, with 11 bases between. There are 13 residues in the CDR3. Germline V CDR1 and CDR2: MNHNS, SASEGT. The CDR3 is CASRISGDYGYTF. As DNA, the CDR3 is TGTGCCAGCAGGATCTCAGGGGACTATGGCTACACCTTC.

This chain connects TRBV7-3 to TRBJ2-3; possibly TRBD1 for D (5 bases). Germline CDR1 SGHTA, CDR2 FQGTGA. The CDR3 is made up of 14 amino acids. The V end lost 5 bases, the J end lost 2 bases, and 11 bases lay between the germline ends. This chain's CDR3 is CASSLRADTDTQYF. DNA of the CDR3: TGTGCCAGCAGCCTCAGGGCGGACACAGATACGCAGTATTTT.

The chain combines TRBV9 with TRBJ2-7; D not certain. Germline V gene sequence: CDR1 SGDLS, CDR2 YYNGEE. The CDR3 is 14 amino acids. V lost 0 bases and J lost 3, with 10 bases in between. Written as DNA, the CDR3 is TGTGCCAGCAGCGTAGACTACTACAGCTACGAGCAGTACTTC. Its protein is CASSVDYYSYEQYF.

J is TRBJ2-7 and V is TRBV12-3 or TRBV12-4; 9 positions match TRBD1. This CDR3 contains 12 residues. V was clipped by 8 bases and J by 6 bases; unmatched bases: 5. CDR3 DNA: TGTGCCAGCGGCCCGACAGGGGGCGAGCAGTACTTC. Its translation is CASGPTGGEQYF.

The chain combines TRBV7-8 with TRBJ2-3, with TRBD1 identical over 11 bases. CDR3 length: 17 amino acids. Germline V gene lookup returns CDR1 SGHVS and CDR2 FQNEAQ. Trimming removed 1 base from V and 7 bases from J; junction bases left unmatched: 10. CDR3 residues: CASSLVPRDRGAHTQYF. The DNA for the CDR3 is TGTGCCAGCAGCTTAGTACCCCGGGACAGGGGGGCCCATACGCAGTATTTT.

CDR3 in amino acids: CASSLDRTSSYEQYF. In nucleotides, the CDR3 is TGTGCCAGCAGCTTAGATCGTACTAGCTCCTACGAGCAGTACTTC. The rearrangement joins TRBV7-2 to TRBJ2-7; D may be TRBD2 (5 bases). Germline loops: CDR1 SGHTA, CDR2 FQGNSA. CDR3 length: 15 amino acids. Trimming cost V 1 base and J 0 bases, with 10 bases left between them.

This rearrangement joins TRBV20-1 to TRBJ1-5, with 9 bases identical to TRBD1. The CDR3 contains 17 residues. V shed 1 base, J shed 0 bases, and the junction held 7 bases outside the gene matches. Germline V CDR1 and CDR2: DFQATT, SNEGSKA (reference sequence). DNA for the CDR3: TGCAGTGCTAGAGCCCCCGGGACAGGGCATAGCAATCAGCCCCAGCATTTT. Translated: CSARAPGTGHSNQPQHF.

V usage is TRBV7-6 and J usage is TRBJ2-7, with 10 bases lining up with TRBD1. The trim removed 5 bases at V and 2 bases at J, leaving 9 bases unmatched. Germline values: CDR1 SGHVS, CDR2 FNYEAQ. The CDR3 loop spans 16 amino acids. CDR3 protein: CASSQPRGQGPYEQYF. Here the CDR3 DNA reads TGTGCCAGCAGCCAGCCCCGGGGACAGGGGCCCTACGAGCAGTACTTC.

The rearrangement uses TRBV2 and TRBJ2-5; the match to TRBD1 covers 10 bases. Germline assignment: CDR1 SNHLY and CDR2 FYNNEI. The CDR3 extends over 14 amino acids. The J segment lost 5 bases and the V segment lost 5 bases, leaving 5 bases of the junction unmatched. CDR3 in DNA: TGTGCCAGCAGTAGACAGGGGGCGGGGGAGACCCAGTACTTC. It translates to CASSRQGAGETQYF. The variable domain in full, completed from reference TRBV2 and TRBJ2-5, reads EPEVTQTPSHQVTQMGQEVILRCVPISNHLYFYWYRQILGQKVEFLVSFYNNEISEKSEIFDDQFSVERPDGSNFTLKIRSTKLEDSAMYFCASSRQGAGETQYFGPGTRLLVL.

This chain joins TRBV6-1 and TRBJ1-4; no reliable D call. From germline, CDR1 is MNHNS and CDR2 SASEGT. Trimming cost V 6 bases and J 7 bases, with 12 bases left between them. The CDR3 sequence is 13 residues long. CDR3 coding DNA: TGTGCCAGCAGAGGGAGGGAGGGTGAAAAACTGTTTTTT. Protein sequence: CASRGREGEKLFF.

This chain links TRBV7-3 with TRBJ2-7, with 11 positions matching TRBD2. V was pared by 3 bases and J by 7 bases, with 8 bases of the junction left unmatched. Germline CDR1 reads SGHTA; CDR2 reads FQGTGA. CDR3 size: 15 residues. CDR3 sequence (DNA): TGTGCCAGCAGCTTCGGACTAGCGGGTCCGGGGGAGCAGTACTTC. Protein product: CASSFGLAGPGEQYF.

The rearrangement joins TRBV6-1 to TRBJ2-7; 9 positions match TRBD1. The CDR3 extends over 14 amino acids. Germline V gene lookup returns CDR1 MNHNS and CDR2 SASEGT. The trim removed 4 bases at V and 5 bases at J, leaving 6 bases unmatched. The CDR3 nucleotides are TGTGCCAGCAGTGTTCGACAGGGGGTCAACGAGCAGTACTTC. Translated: CASSVRQGVNEQYF.

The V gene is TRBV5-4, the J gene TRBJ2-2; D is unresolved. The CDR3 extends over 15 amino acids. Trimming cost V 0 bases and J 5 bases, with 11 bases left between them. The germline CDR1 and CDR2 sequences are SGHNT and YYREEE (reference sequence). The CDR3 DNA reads TGTGCCAGCAGCTTGGGGACCCCCTGGACCGGGGAGCTGTTTTTT. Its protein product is CASSLGTPWTGELFF.

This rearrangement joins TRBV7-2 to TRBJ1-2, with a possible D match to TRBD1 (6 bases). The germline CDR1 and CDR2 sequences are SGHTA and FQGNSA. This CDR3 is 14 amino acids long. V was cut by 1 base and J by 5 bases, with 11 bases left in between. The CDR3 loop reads CASSLVSGEYGYTF. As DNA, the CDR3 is TGTGCCAGCAGCTTAGTGTCAGGGGAATATGGCTACACCTTC.

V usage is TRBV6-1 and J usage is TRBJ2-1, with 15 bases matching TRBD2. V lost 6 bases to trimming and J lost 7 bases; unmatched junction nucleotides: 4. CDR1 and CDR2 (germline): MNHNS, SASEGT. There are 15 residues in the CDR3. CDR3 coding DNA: TGTGCCAGCAGAGGGACTAGCGGGAGGCAGAATGAGCAGTTCTTC. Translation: CASRGTSGRQNEQFF.

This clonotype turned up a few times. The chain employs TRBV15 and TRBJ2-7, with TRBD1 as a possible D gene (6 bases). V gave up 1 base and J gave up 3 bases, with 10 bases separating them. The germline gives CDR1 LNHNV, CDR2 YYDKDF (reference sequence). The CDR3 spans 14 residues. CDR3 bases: TGTGCCACCAGCAGAGGTGGGACAAGCTACGAGCAGTACTTC. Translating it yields CATSRGGTSYEQYF.

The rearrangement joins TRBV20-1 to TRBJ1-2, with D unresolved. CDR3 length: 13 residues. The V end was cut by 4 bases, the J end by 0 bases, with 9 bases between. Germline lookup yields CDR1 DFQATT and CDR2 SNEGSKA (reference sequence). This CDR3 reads CSAIHGSNYGYTF. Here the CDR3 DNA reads TGCAGTGCTATCCACGGGTCTAACTATGGCTACACCTTC.

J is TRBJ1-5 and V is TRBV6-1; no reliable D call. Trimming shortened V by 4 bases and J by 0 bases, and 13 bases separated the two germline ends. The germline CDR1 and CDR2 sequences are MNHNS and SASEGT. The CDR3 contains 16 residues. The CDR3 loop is CASSGVGGNSNQPQHF. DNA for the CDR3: TGTGCCAGCAGTGGAGTAGGAGGGAATAGCAATCAGCCCCAGCATTTT.